Included here is one T cell receptor (delta chain) sequence, with context. Which antigen it targets is not known. No qualities accompany the bases; no much larger clone lies one base away. This specimen belongs to a study of DNA immune sequencing with unique molecular identifiers (dated by TCRdb to about 2020). Study-level background: Immunomagnetic cell separation was used to enrich gammadelta T cells from buffy coats, and the genomic DNA of the enriched gammadelta T cells was sequenced. The study developed and validated an ultrasensitive DNA-based TRD repertoire sequencing method using PCR-introduced unique molecular identifiers. Fluorescence-activated cell sorting was used to enrich gammadelta T cells from PBMC of 10 healthy individuals. Donors were healthy individuals, with about nine donors profiled from sorted peripheral blood gammadelta T cells. Validation of the sequencing method was done both on synthetic reference molecules and on blood samples taken from healthy individuals. For the enriched versus non-enriched comparison, about 96 ng enriched gammadelta T-cell DNA and roughly 950 ng non-enriched PBMC DNA were sequenced.

Summary of the overall study and its limitations: Among clonotypes from healthy donors, the most common TRD rearrangement was TRDV2 paired with TRDJ1. Novel TRD sequences not targeted by the primers cannot be detected by the primer-based approach. TRD repertoire diversity differed among healthy donors, and several donors were highly oligoclonal, with the top 5 clonotypes making up more than half of productive molecules.

CDR1 and CDR2, per the germline V gene, are GEAIGNYY and EKD. The junction shows trimming of 2 bases on V and 0 bases on J, and the gene matches do not reach 4 bases of it. The CDR3 runs 19 amino acids, cysteine and phenylalanine included. The kept DNA is CDR3 alone, 57 bases in frame from the first base. The method behind the library was multiplex PCR. Genomic DNA was amplified with a 32-plex assay using primers for all 8 TRDV and 4 TRDJ genes covering the CDR3. During 3 to 4 cycles of barcoding PCR, a 12-nucleotide UMI was attached, and a second PCR using Illumina adapter primers followed. AMPure XP beads were used for library purification, and library quality was checked on a Fragment Analyzer with the HS NGS Fragment kit. Sequencing was run on an Illumina MiniSeq mid-output kit with approximately 21% PhiX and 150 cycles of paired-end reads. The published analysis was carried out like this. MIGEC version 1.2.9 was used to process the reads, grouping reads by UMI and building error-corrected consensus sequences. Post-processing used modified VDJtools version 1.2.1 scripts and the tcR R package. Public reads were reanalyzed in TCRdb with CATT, and rows carrying the same DNA were merged afterwards. TCRdb's processing, not the authors' own work, is the source of the V and J calls. The sample table records some 5,300 delta-chain clones; around 9.9% of these occur just once. The ten largest clones capture around half of the sample.

The sequenced material came from gamma-delta T cells enriched from blood buffy coat, or unenriched PBMCs (not recorded which). The TCR sequence derives from a human donor in good health. The chain is encoded by TRDV2 joined to TRDJ3; the central 12 bases match TRDD3. The CDR3 corresponds to CACDKLGDTRSWDTRQMFF. The sequenced DNA: TGTGCCTGTGACAAGCTGGGGGATACGCGCTCCTGGGACACCCGACAGATGTTTTTC.